This TCR beta chain was identified during a study of blood T cells in healthy people across ages. Study-level results: Researchers judged that diversity estimates from one million T cells fell short of true values.

On this clonotype itself: Its antigen is not known.

V was pared by 2 bases and J by 4 bases, with 8 bases between. The CDR3 contains 13 residues. Germline assignment: CDR1 DFQATT and CDR2 SNEGSKA (reference sequence). Through a sample-barcoded 5' primer and a J-beta primer mix, a second PCR was run for about 6 to 12 cycles. Unique molecular identifiers of 12 random nucleotides labeled each cDNA. TCRdb reanalysed the 5' RACE reads using MiXCR and keeps one entry per CDR3 protein. The sample lists about 1.8 million distinct CDR3 sequences, about 50% occurring once. The TCR sequence derives from a woman between 40 and 55 years old in good health. Sequenced input: blood. This chain joins TRBV20-1 and TRBJ2-2; D is unclear. The CDR3 is CSARRATTGELFF. The CDR3 nucleotides read TGCAGTGCTAGAAGGGCTACCACCGGGGAGCTGTTTTTT.